A selection of T cell receptor beta chains follows, all from one sample in a study of blood T cell repertoires in COVID-19. The repertoire was sequenced with immunoSEQ multiplex PCR; TCRdb's copy has only in-frame clones and lacks some. This sample has about 110,000 clones, with approximately 85% found just once. The specimen sequenced was peripheral blood. All receptors derive from a human donor in a cohort sampled during active COVID-19. Both conserved end residues are part of each CDR3. Fields, in order: V gene, clone size, J gene, D gene, CDR3 DNA, CDR3 protein. A D gene is named only where the DNA matches it firmly. A clone size is listed for some rows: how often the clone was seen (once, few, many), or a class if it is expanded.

v_gene: TRBV5-1
abundance: NA
j_gene: TRBJ1-4
d_gene: TRBD1
CDR3nt: TGCGCCAGCAGCCCCTCAGGACAGGGGGCCCTCTCAGCTAATGAAAAACTGTTTTTT
CDR3aa: CASSPSGQGALSANEKLFF

v_gene: TRBV6-5
abundance: NA
j_gene: TRBJ2-7
d_gene: TRBD2
CDR3nt: TGTGCCAGCAAGGGCACTAGCGATTCCTACGAGCAGTACTTC
CDR3aa: CASKGTSDSYEQYF

v_gene: TRBV11-1
abundance: NA
j_gene: TRBJ2-1
d_gene: TRBD2
CDR3nt: TGTGCCAGCAGTACAAAGAACGGGGGGGCGAGGAATGAGCAGTTCTTC
CDR3aa: CASSTKNGGARNEQFF

v_gene: TRBV5-6
abundance: NA
j_gene: TRBJ2-1
d_gene: TRBD2
CDR3nt: TGTGCCAGCAGCCCAGGACTAGCGGGGGTTACCGAGCAGTTCTTC
CDR3aa: CASSPGLAGVTEQFF

v_gene: TRBV29-1
abundance: NA
j_gene: TRBJ2-2
d_gene: TRBD2
CDR3nt: TGCAGCGGGGGACTAGCCGGGGAGCTGTTTTTT
CDR3aa: CSGGLAGELFF

v_gene: TRBV7-6
abundance: NA
j_gene: TRBJ2-1
d_gene: TRBD2
CDR3nt: TGTGCCAGCAGCGGGGAGGGCAGCCCTTCCTACAATGAGCAGTTCTTC
CDR3aa: CASSGEGSPSYNEQFF

v_gene: TRBV6-6
abundance: NA
j_gene: TRBJ2-7
d_gene: TRBD2
CDR3nt: TGTGCCAGCAGCCCGACCTCGGTACTAGCGGGGGGGCTCAACGCTTACGAGCAGTACTTC
CDR3aa: CASSPTSVLAGGLNAYEQYF

v_gene: TRBV18
abundance: NA
j_gene: TRBJ1-2
d_gene: TRBD1
CDR3nt: TGTGCCAGCTCACCATTGGGGACAGGGGATGGCTACACCTTC
CDR3aa: CASSPLGTGDGYTF

v_gene: TRBV5-5
abundance: NA
j_gene: TRBJ1-3
d_gene: NA
CDR3nt: TGTGCCAGCAGCTTGCCGGTGAGCTCTGGAAACACCATATATTTT
CDR3aa: CASSLPVSSGNTIYF

v_gene: TRBV6-5
abundance: NA
j_gene: TRBJ1-4
d_gene: NA
CDR3nt: TGTGCCAGCACCACCCACGCGGGCCAAACCCGAAAACTGTTTTTT
CDR3aa: CASTTHAGQTRKLFF

v_gene: TRBV2
abundance: NA
j_gene: TRBJ1-6
d_gene: TRBD1
CDR3nt: TGTGCCAGCAGTTCAGGACAGGACTTCTATAATTCACCCCTCCACTTT
CDR3aa: CASSSGQDFYNSPLHF

v_gene: TRBV6-6
abundance: once
j_gene: TRBJ2-7
d_gene: NA
CDR3nt: TGTGCCAGCAGTTCCTTGACTGTAGACTACGAGCAGTACTTC
CDR3aa: CASSSLTVDYEQYF

v_gene: TRBV18
abundance: few
j_gene: TRBJ1-6
d_gene: TRBD1
CDR3nt: TGTGCCAGCTCACCGGACAGGGGTTCACCCCTCCACTTT
CDR3aa: CASSPDRGSPLHF

v_gene: TRBV3-1/TRBV3-2
abundance: NA
j_gene: TRBJ2-7
d_gene: TRBD1
CDR3nt: TGTGCCAGCAGCACCGGGACAGTCTCCTACGAGCAGTACTTC
CDR3aa: CASSTGTVSYEQYF

v_gene: TRBV2
abundance: NA
j_gene: TRBJ2-7
d_gene: NA
CDR3nt: TGTGCCAGCACCTTCCCCGCGGGGACTTCCTACGAGCAGTACTTC
CDR3aa: CASTFPAGTSYEQYF

v_gene: TRBV6-5
abundance: NA
j_gene: TRBJ2-7
d_gene: NA
CDR3nt: TGTGCCAGCAGTTCCGAGGCGGGGCGCTACGAGCAGTACTTC
CDR3aa: CASSSEAGRYEQYF

v_gene: TRBV5-1
abundance: NA
j_gene: TRBJ2-7
d_gene: TRBD1
CDR3nt: TGCGCCAGCAGCTTGGGTAGGATCAGGGGGCGGGACGAGCAGTACTTC
CDR3aa: CASSLGRIRGRDEQYF

v_gene: TRBV27
abundance: NA
j_gene: TRBJ2-5
d_gene: TRBD2
CDR3nt: TGTGCCAGCAGTCCCACTAGCGGATTACAAGAGACCCAGTACTTC
CDR3aa: CASSPTSGLQETQYF

v_gene: TRBV30
abundance: NA
j_gene: TRBJ1-2
d_gene: TRBD1
CDR3nt: TGTGCCTGGAGTGCGGACAGGGGGATTAGTGGCTACACCTTC
CDR3aa: CAWSADRGISGYTF

v_gene: TRBV4-1
abundance: NA
j_gene: TRBJ2-3
d_gene: TRBD1
CDR3nt: TGCGCCAGCAGCCTTTCACCGGGACAGCGCACAGATACGCAGTATTTT
CDR3aa: CASSLSPGQRTDTQYF

v_gene: TRBV25-1
abundance: NA
j_gene: TRBJ2-1
d_gene: TRBD2
CDR3nt: TGTGCCAGCAGTGACCGACTAGCTTACAATGAGCAGTTCTTC
CDR3aa: CASSDRLAYNEQFF

v_gene: TRBV18
abundance: NA
j_gene: TRBJ2-4
d_gene: NA
CDR3nt: TGTGCCAGCTCACTTATGTGGACAGAAAACATTCAGTACTTC
CDR3aa: CASSLMWTENIQYF

v_gene: TRBV6-5
abundance: NA
j_gene: TRBJ2-3
d_gene: NA
CDR3nt: TGTGCCAGCCGCGATTGGCGGGTGGAAGCAGATACGCAGTATTTT
CDR3aa: CASRDWRVEADTQYF

v_gene: TRBV5-1
abundance: NA
j_gene: TRBJ1-3
d_gene: NA
CDR3nt: TGCGCCAGCAGCTCGGGGAGACCCTCTGGAAACACCATATATTTT
CDR3aa: CASSSGRPSGNTIYF

v_gene: TRBV30
abundance: once
j_gene: TRBJ1-1
d_gene: NA
CDR3nt: TGTGCCTGGAGTGCAACGGGCACTGAAGCTTTCTTT
CDR3aa: CAWSATGTEAFF

v_gene: TRBV12-5
abundance: NA
j_gene: TRBJ1-2
d_gene: NA
CDR3nt: TGTGCTAGTGGTTTAGGGTGGGAGTACACCTTC
CDR3aa: CASGLGWEYTF

v_gene: TRBV14
abundance: NA
j_gene: TRBJ1-1
d_gene: NA
CDR3nt: TGTGCCAGCAGCGAAGTGGGAGCTGAAGCTTTCTTT
CDR3aa: CASSEVGAEAFF

v_gene: TRBV19
abundance: NA
j_gene: TRBJ1-6
d_gene: TRBD1
CDR3nt: TGTGTCAGTAGTATTGGCGCTGGAGGGGGCCTGAATTCACCCCTCCACTTT
CDR3aa: CVSSIGAGGGLNSPLHF